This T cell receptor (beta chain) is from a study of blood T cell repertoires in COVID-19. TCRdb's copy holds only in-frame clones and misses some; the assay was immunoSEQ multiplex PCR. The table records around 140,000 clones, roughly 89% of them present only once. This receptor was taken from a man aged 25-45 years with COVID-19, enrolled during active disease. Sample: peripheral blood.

The CDR3 DNA reads as TGTGCCAGCAGTGAACCGGGCCGCCGGGGGGCTTTCTTT. As protein: CASSEPGRRGAFF. The chain combines TRBV25-1 with TRBJ1-1; a possible D gene is TRBD1 (5 bases). V was shortened by 2 bases and J by 11 bases, with 15 bases between the two germline ends. Germline V gives CDR1 MGHDK, CDR2 SYGVNS. The CDR3 extends over 13 amino acids. The full variable domain, rest sourced from reference TRBV25-1 and TRBJ1-1, is EADIYQTPRYLVIGTGKKITLECSQTMGHDKMYWYQQDPGMELHLIHYSYGVNSTEKGDLSSESTVSRIRTEHFPLTLESARPSHTSQYLCASSEPGRRGAFFGQGTRLTVV.